A selection of T cell receptor beta chains follows, all from one sample in a study of cytomegalovirus exposure and HLA in healthy donors. Sequencing used immunoSEQ multiplex PCR; TCRdb keeps in-frame clones, though not all of them. Of around 300,000 clones detected, roughly 90% appear once; the ten largest clones hold about 1%. Sequencing used PBMCs. The receptors here all came from a woman between 25 and 40 years old in good health and CMV-seropositive. CDR3s leave out the opening cysteine and the closing phenylalanine or tryptophan.

v_gene: TRBV5-6; j_gene: TRBJ2-1; CDR3aa: ASSLGRNEQF
v_gene: TRBV7-3; j_gene: TRBJ2-7; CDR3aa: ASSLGTGAYEQY
v_gene: TRBV5-4; j_gene: TRBJ2-7; CDR3aa: ASKLAGGAYEQY
v_gene: TRBV6-1; j_gene: TRBJ1-1; CDR3aa: ASSEATTGDTEAF
v_gene: TRBV11-3; j_gene: TRBJ2-7; CDR3aa: ASSLDRGGEQY
v_gene: TRBV4-3; j_gene: TRBJ2-1; CDR3aa: ASSQDSRTIGNEQF
v_gene: TRBV27; j_gene: TRBJ2-1; CDR3aa: ASRLAGSYNEQF
v_gene: TRBV30; j_gene: TRBJ2-7; CDR3aa: AWSGGLEGSEQY
v_gene: TRBV4-1; j_gene: TRBJ2-7; CDR3aa: ASSPLTSSYEQY
v_gene: TRBV29-1; j_gene: TRBJ2-3; CDR3aa: SVVDVIGASSTDTQY
v_gene: TRBV5-6; j_gene: TRBJ2-2; CDR3aa: ASSFGGRAGGELF
v_gene: TRBV29-1; j_gene: TRBJ2-1; CDR3aa: SGGGRGNEQF
v_gene: TRBV9; j_gene: TRBJ1-2; CDR3aa: ASSVGVSNYGYT
v_gene: TRBV9; j_gene: TRBJ2-1; CDR3aa: ASSPPLSIDEQF
v_gene: TRBV7-2; j_gene: TRBJ2-2; CDR3aa: ASSQPTGTDTGELF
v_gene: TRBV5-1; j_gene: TRBJ1-3; CDR3aa: ASSAPEGTGGSRGNTIY
v_gene: TRBV30; j_gene: TRBJ1-2; CDR3aa: AWSVRQGSDGYT
v_gene: TRBV18; j_gene: TRBJ1-1; CDR3aa: ASSPGGGTNTEAF
v_gene: TRBV6-1; j_gene: TRBJ1-6; CDR3aa: ASSEGGQGLPLH
v_gene: TRBV28; j_gene: TRBJ2-5; CDR3aa: ASNYEGGTQY
v_gene: TRBV7-8; j_gene: TRBJ1-1; CDR3aa: ASSLGSSMNTEAF
v_gene: TRBV27; j_gene: TRBJ2-5; CDR3aa: ASRAGHQETQY